The T cell receptor beta chain under discussion was sequenced for a study of blood T cell repertoires in COVID-19. The overall study: From the United States, Italy and Spain came samples of acute and convalescent COVID-19.

This clone occurred a few times. Assay used: immunoSEQ multiplex PCR; TCRdb lists only in-frame clones, some missing. Of around 200,000 clones in the sample, around 82% are singletons; the top ten hold 9.8%. Trimming took 2 bases from V and 4 from J; bases not matched to a gene: 8. There are 15 residues in the CDR3. CDR1 is SGHRS and CDR2 is YFSETQ in the germline V gene. The chain recombines TRBV5-1 with TRBJ2-7; TRBD2 aligns across 8 bases. The receptor's source is a woman older than 75 with acute or convalescent COVID-19. The sequenced sample was peripheral blood. In DNA, the CDR3 is TGCGCCAGCAGCTTCGGGGGGACTAGACTATACGAGCAGTACTTC. Translation gives CASSFGGTRLYEQYF. The full variable domain, rest sourced from reference TRBV5-1 and TRBJ2-7, is KAGVTQTPRYLIKTRGQQVTLSCSPISGHRSVSWYQQTPGQGLQFLFEYFSETQRNKGNFPGRFSGRQFSNSRSEMNVSTLELGDSALYLCASSFGGTRLYEQYFGPGTRLTVT.